A single sample gave rise to the 26 T cell receptor beta chains below, sequenced in a study of blood T cell repertoires in COVID-19. Produced via immunoSEQ multiplex PCR; TCRdb's table is partial and in-frame only. The sample consists of about 140,000 clones, approximately 84% of them appearing once. The sequenced sample consisted of peripheral blood. The receptors were gathered from a woman aged 55-70 years with acute or convalescent COVID-19.

The chain links TRBV28 to TRBJ1-1, with 9 nucleotides matching TRBD1. The V gene end was trimmed by 5 bases and the J gene end by 8 bases; junction bases not matched to a gene: 15. The CDR3 extends over 16 amino acids. In germline, CDR1 is MDHEN, CDR2 SYDVKM. The CDR3 loop is CASSPNLWTGVGEAFF. In DNA, the CDR3 is TGTGCCAGCAGTCCCAACCTATGGACAGGGGTAGGAGAAGCTTTCTTT.

This chain joins TRBV19 and TRBJ2-1, with 7 positions matching TRBD1. With V trimmed by 7 bases and J by 0 bases, 6 bases remained unmatched. The CDR3 is made up of 15 amino acids. Germline CDR1 and CDR2: LNHDA and SQIVND (reference sequence). CDR3 nucleotide sequence: TGTGCCAGTACCATACAGGGGAGCTCCTACAATGAGCAGTTCTTC. Protein product: CASTIQGSSYNEQFF.

V usage is TRBV4-1 and J usage is TRBJ2-2; D remains unclear. The CDR3 covers 20 residues. Germline V CDR1 and CDR2: MGHRA, YSYEKL. Trimming shortened V by 0 bases and J by 2 bases, and 22 bases separated the two germline ends. CDR3 loop: CASSQEVMVSPIYNTGELFF. CDR3 bases: TGCGCCAGCAGCCAAGAGGTAATGGTATCACCGATCTATAACACCGGGGAGCTGTTTTTT.

The chain combines TRBV19 with TRBJ1-5; possibly TRBD1 for D (5 bases). This CDR3 has 14 residues. V was trimmed by 6 bases and J by 3 bases, leaving 12 bases between them. Germline CDR1 LNHDA, CDR2 SQIVND (reference sequence). The CDR3 DNA follows: TGTGCCAGTAGCAGGGCATTTGACAATCAGCCCCAGCATTTT. Its protein product is CASSRAFDNQPQHF.

In its sample, this clone was seen a few times. This chain joins TRBV7-9 and TRBJ1-1; no clear D gene. From germline, CDR1 is SEHNR and CDR2 FQNEAQ (reference sequence). Trimming removed 2 bases from V and 4 bases from J, with 14 bases in between. This CDR3 has 15 residues. The CDR3 protein is CASSLITREGTEAFF. The CDR3 bases are TGTGCCAGCAGCTTAATAACGAGGGAAGGCACTGAAGCTTTCTTT.

The chain recombines TRBV19 with TRBJ1-1, with no clear D. V was clipped by 3 bases and J by 4 bases, with 9 bases between them. Per the germline V gene, CDR1 is LNHDA and CDR2 is SQIVND (reference sequence). This CDR3 has 13 residues. CDR3 coding DNA: TGTGCCAGTAGTATTTTCCAGGCCACTGAAGCTTTCTTT. This gives the protein CASSIFQATEAFF.

This chain joins TRBV14 and TRBJ1-1, with D tentatively TRBD1 (6 bases). Germline V CDR1 and CDR2: SGHDN, FVKESK. The CDR3 totals 14 residues. Trimming removed 4 bases at V and 2 bases at J, with 11 bases between. The CDR3 here is CASSPTGFNTEAFF. The CDR3 coding sequence is TGTGCCAGCAGCCCGACAGGCTTTAACACTGAAGCTTTCTTT.

The chain combines TRBV9 with TRBJ1-1, with 11 bases lining up with TRBD1. Germline V gives CDR1 SGDLS, CDR2 YYNGEE. V shed 2 bases and J 5 bases; nucleotides not matched to a gene: 2. The CDR3 runs to 14 residues. In DNA, the CDR3 is TGTGCCAGCAGCGTCGGACAGGGGGCAACTGAAGCTTTCTTT. This sequence encodes CASSVGQGATEAFF. Drawing the rest from reference TRBV9 and TRBJ1-1, the complete variable domain is DSGVTQTPKHLITATGQRVTLRCSPRSGDLSVYWYQQSLDQGLQFLIQYYNGEERAKGNILERFSAQQFPDLHSELNLSSLELGDSALYFCASSVGQGATEAFFGQGTRLTVV.

The rearrangement links TRBV27 to TRBJ2-5; 7 nucleotides align to TRBD1. The CDR3 covers 15 residues. The J segment lost 4 bases and the V segment lost 0 bases, leaving 5 bases of the junction unmatched. The germline CDR1 and CDR2 sequences are MNHEY and SMNVEV (reference sequence). For the CDR3, the DNA is TGTGCCAGCAGTTTATCGACAGGGTGGGGAGAGACCCAGTACTTC. Amino acid sequence: CASSLSTGWGETQYF.

The chain carries TRBV15 and TRBJ2-7; a possible D gene is TRBD1 (6 bases). The ends were cut back, 0 bases at V and 2 bases at J, with 14 bases in the middle. Germline V gives CDR1 LNHNV, CDR2 YYDKDF (reference sequence). The CDR3 consists of 16 residues. This CDR3 is CATSRDSTGHTYEQYF. CDR3 nucleotides: TGTGCCACCAGCAGAGATTCGACAGGACATACCTACGAGCAGTACTTC.

V usage is TRBV7-6 and J usage is TRBJ2-7, with a weak D call TRBD2 (5 bases). Germline V gene data show CDR1 as SGHVS and CDR2 as FNYEAQ. The CDR3 sequence is 11 residues long. V was shortened by 3 bases and J by 7 bases, with 7 bases between the two germline ends. This CDR3 is CASSFEGEQYF. CDR3 DNA: TGTGCCAGCAGCTTCGAGGGTGAGCAGTACTTC.

The V and J genes are TRBV27 and TRBJ1-1, with a weak D call TRBD1 (5 bases). The ends were cut back, 3 bases at V and 11 bases at J, with 16 bases in the middle. Germline V gives CDR1 MNHEY, CDR2 SMNVEV (reference sequence). The CDR3 spans 13 residues. CDR3 nucleotides: TGTGCCAGCAGTTTTAATGGGGGGGTAAGGGCTTTCTTT. This gives the protein CASSFNGGVRAFF.

The chain joins TRBV14 to TRBJ2-7, with D possibly matching TRBD1 (5 bases). V gave up 7 bases and J gave up 2 bases, with 12 bases separating them. The germline gives CDR1 SGHDN, CDR2 FVKESK. The CDR3 is made up of 13 amino acids. The CDR3 sequence is CASKGLGAYEQYF. Written as DNA, the CDR3 is TGTGCCAGCAAAGGGTTAGGGGCCTACGAGCAGTACTTC.

J is TRBJ2-3 and V is TRBV2, with D tentatively TRBD2 (7 bases). The CDR3 consists of 15 residues. CDR1 is SNHLY, CDR2 FYNNEI, per germline. V dropped 6 bases and J dropped 0 bases, with 13 bases sitting between them. The CDR3 reads CASRWAGASTDTQYF. The CDR3 DNA is TGTGCCAGCAGGTGGGCGGGGGCTAGCACAGATACGCAGTATTTT.

Here the CDR3 reads CASSPSTGWDYEQYF. CDR3 DNA sequence: TGTGCCAGCAGTCCTTCGACAGGGTGGGACTACGAGCAGTACTTC. The rearrangement links TRBV28 to TRBJ2-7; 7 bases line up with TRBD1. The V and J ends lost 5 bases and 3 bases, in that order; junction bases with no gene match: 10. CDR3 length equals 15 residues. Germline V gives CDR1 MDHEN, CDR2 SYDVKM.

The chain combines TRBV9 with TRBJ1-1; 10 nucleotides line up with TRBD1. The CDR3 is 16 residues long. From germline, CDR1 is SGDLS and CDR2 YYNGEE. The V and J ends lost 0 bases and 4 bases, in that order; junction bases with no gene match: 6. The CDR3 loop reads CASSVETGGFLTEAFF. CDR3 DNA sequence: TGTGCCAGCAGCGTAGAGACAGGGGGCTTCCTCACTGAAGCTTTCTTT.

The genes are TRBV30 and TRBJ2-7; 10 nucleotides agree with TRBD2. Germline assignment: CDR1 GTSNPN and CDR2 SVGIG (reference sequence). With V trimmed by 3 bases and J by 3 bases, 11 bases remained unmatched. The CDR3 runs 16 residues. CDR3 bases: TGTGCCTGGAGGAGGTTTCGGGCTAGCGGGAGCTACGAGCAGTACTTC. Residues: CAWRRFRASGSYEQYF.

In its sample, this clone was seen once. The chain recombines TRBV10-3 with TRBJ1-1; D perhaps matches TRBD1 (5 bases). The CDR3 contains 15 residues. Trimming cost V 10 bases and J 0 bases, with 18 bases left between them. Looked up from germline, CDR1 is ENHRY and CDR2 is SYGVKD. The CDR3 spells CATCPSRVMNTEAFF. For the CDR3, the DNA is TGTGCCACCTGTCCCTCCAGGGTCATGAACACTGAAGCTTTCTTT.

The rearrangement uses TRBV28 and TRBJ1-5; 8 nucleotides agree with TRBD1. CDR1 MDHEN and CDR2 SYDVKM come from the germline V gene. The CDR3 sequence is 14 residues long. V lost 6 bases, J lost 0 bases, and 1 base stayed unmatched. The chain's CDR3 is CASRGQVSNQPQHF. In DNA form, the CDR3 reads TGTGCCAGCAGGGGACAGGTTAGCAATCAGCCCCAGCATTTT.

Comment on this clone: The identical CDR3 is also encoded by other nucleotide sequences in the sample. V usage is TRBV18 and J usage is TRBJ2-1, with D possibly being TRBD1 (5 bases). Per the germline V gene, CDR1 is KGHSH and CDR2 is LQKENI. The CDR3 is 14 amino acids. V was trimmed by 5 bases and J by 0 bases, leaving 8 bases between them. DNA for the CDR3: TGTGCCAGCTCAAGACAGAGCTCCTACAATGAGCAGTTCTTC. It is translated as CASSRQSSYNEQFF.

The chain couples TRBV18 to TRBJ2-7; 7 positions match TRBD2. The germline gives CDR1 KGHSH, CDR2 LQKENI. With 3 bases clipped from V and 7 bases from J, the junction kept 12 bases outside the gene matches. This CDR3 contains 15 residues. DNA of the CDR3: TGTGCCAGCTCACCCGCCCGAGGGAGGGCCGTTGAGCAGTACTTC. Amino acid sequence: CASSPARGRAVEQYF.

This clone occurred many times. The chain joins TRBV28 to TRBJ1-2; TRBD1 agrees at 8 bases. V shed 6 bases, J shed 8 bases, and the junction held 8 bases outside the gene matches. CDR1 and CDR2 (germline): MDHEN, SYDVKM. The CDR3 runs 13 residues. The CDR3 DNA reads as TGTGCCAGCAGCTTAACAGGGGGGCGGGGCTACACCTTC. Translation gives CASSLTGGRGYTF.

The chain employs TRBV3-1 (or the pseudogene TRBV3-2) and TRBJ2-1, with 9 bases matching TRBD1. Germline V gives CDR1 LGHDT, CDR2 YNNKEL (reference sequence). Unmatched junction bases numbered 6, after V lost 4 bases and J lost 5 bases. The CDR3 covers 15 residues. The CDR3 sequence: CASSPTGTGHNEQFF. The DNA of the CDR3 is TGTGCCAGCAGCCCTACCGGGACAGGGCACAATGAGCAGTTCTTC.

The chain is built from TRBV18 and TRBJ1-1; 7 nucleotides line up with TRBD1. V was clipped by 4 bases and J by 0 bases; unmatched bases: 2. There are 14 residues in the CDR3. Germline CDR1 is KGHSH and CDR2 is LQKENI. Written as DNA, the CDR3 is TGTGCCAGCTCACTGGGACAGATGAACACTGAAGCTTTCTTT. It encodes CASSLGQMNTEAFF.

This chain connects TRBV14 to TRBJ1-6, with D possibly being TRBD1 (6 bases). Germline loops: CDR1 SGHDN, CDR2 FVKESK. This CDR3 is built from 14 residues. Trimming removed 4 bases at V and 4 bases at J, with 8 bases between. CDR3: CASSRTGYNSPLHF. The CDR3 nucleotides read TGTGCCAGCAGCCGTACAGGGTATAATTCACCCCTCCACTTT. The variable domain in full, with the rest retrieved from reference TRBV14 and TRBJ1-6, is EAGVTQFPSHSVIEKGQTVTLRCDPISGHDNLYWYRRVMGKEIKFLLHFVKESKQDESGMPNNRFLAERTGGTYSTLKVQPAELEDSGVYFCASSRTGYNSPLHFGNGTRLTVT.

The rearrangement joins TRBV6-1 to TRBJ1-1, with TRBD1 matching 9 bases. The CDR3 totals 15 residues. Germline CDR1 MNHNS, CDR2 SASEGT. V lost 7 bases, J lost 0 bases, and 6 bases stayed unmatched. CDR3: CASTRDRAMNTEAFF. CDR3 coding DNA: TGTGCCAGCACCAGGGACAGGGCCATGAACACTGAAGCTTTCTTT.